This T cell receptor beta chain was recovered during a study of response to subunit inactivated influenza vaccine (dated by TCRdb to the late 2010s). Broadly, across the study: Deep quantitative T cell receptor repertoire profiling was used in the study to track responses to a trivalent subunit inactivated influenza vaccine. Study-wide conclusions, independent of this receptor: The authors proposed that each seasonal influenza vaccination may bring in only a limited number of new T cells.

Trimming removed 5 bases from V and 7 bases from J, leaving 18 bases between the germline ends. Based on the germline V gene (reference sequence), the CDR1 and CDR2 sequences are DFQATT and SNEGSKA. From cysteine to phenylalanine, the CDR3 is 13 amino acids long. Of the read, only the CDR3 DNA is kept; its 39 bases are in frame from base 1. This clonotype was detected ten times or more. It lacks a known antigen. The sample holds no much larger clone one base away, and base qualities are not on file. The library relied on RT-PCR. The listed sequencing device is Illumina HiSeq 2500. TCRdb reprocessed the public reads (quality trimming at Q25 with fastp, clone calling with MiXCR) and kept in-frame beta chains. CDR3 protein duplicates are merged, each entry listing the most common genes and DNA. Present in this sample are around 500,000 distinct CDR3 sequences, around 9.9% of which were seen just once. The top ten clonotypes cover 12% of the sample.

This specimen's time point label, interpreted: 45 to 55 days after influenza vaccine administration. The chain is encoded by TRBV20-1 joined to TRBJ2-7; there is no confident call for the D gene. The sequences come from PBMCs from blood, collected about 40 days after vaccination. This clonotype originated in a man aged 50 or older who received an inactivated influenza vaccine. Donor details come from another sample of the same person, matched by shared clones. Here is the DNA: TGCAGTGCTCCAACTGGCCTCCCAGGAGAGCAGTACTTC. It translates as CSAPTGLPGEQYF.